A single sample is the source of the 26 T cell receptor beta chains below, sequenced in a study of T-cell reconstitution after alpha-beta-depleted transplantation in children (dated by TCRdb to the mid-2010s). Receptor libraries were prepared by PCR. Sequencing relied on an Illumina HiSeq 2500. Molecular barcoding was employed in the preparation of TCR libraries, with unique molecular identifiers being used to normalize TCRbeta repertoire quantification. TCRdb reworked the public reads: Q25 trimming with fastp, MiXCR clone assembly, productive beta chains retained. Identical CDR3 proteins give one entry, which carries the most common genes and DNA. A total of 73,000 or so distinct CDR3 sequences appear in this sample, just under 5% of them only once. The ten largest clones take up 18% of the sample. The treatment or condition tag for this specimen amounts to: allogeneic hematopoietic cell transplantation with graft depleted of TCRalphabeta T cells and CD19 B cells.

This sample comprised PBMCs, mostly from graft donor cells, obtained 180 days after TCRalphabeta/CD19-depleted stem cell transplant. The receptors shown here come from a boy in the first two years of life who had a stem cell transplant for acute myeloid leukemia, so the T cells may come from the graft donor.

This clonotype occurred many times. The J gene is TRBJ2-1, the V gene TRBV29-1, with 7 bases matching TRBD1. Germline V gives CDR1 SQVTM, CDR2 ANQGSEA. V shed 7 bases, J shed 4 bases, and the junction held 10 bases outside the gene matches. The CDR3 has 14 residues. The CDR3 is CSGLTGYLYNEQFF. CDR3 coding DNA: TGCAGCGGCCTGACAGGGTATCTTTACAATGAGCAGTTCTTC.

V usage is TRBV5-4 and J usage is TRBJ2-1; 8 nucleotides agree with TRBD1. Trimming at V came to 0 bases and at J to 7 bases, leaving 15 bases not matched to a gene. The V gene's germline CDR1 is SGHNT and CDR2 YYREEE (reference sequence). The CDR3 totals 18 residues. The chain's CDR3 is CASSLVRGITGGGNEQFF. The CDR3 DNA reads as TGTGCCAGCAGCTTGGTTAGGGGCATTACAGGGGGTGGAAATGAGCAGTTCTTC.

Many counts were recorded for this clonotype. The CDR3: CASSHTGGPQHF. The CDR3 region has the DNA TGTGCCAGCAGCCACACTGGTGGGCCCCAGCATTTT. The chain uses TRBV7-2 and TRBJ1-5; D is undetermined. CDR1 is SGHTA and CDR2 is FQGNSA in the germline V gene. The CDR3 runs 12 residues. V lost 5 bases and J lost 9, with 11 bases in between.

Many counts were recorded for this clonotype. The J gene is TRBJ2-5, the V gene TRBV20-1; D perhaps matches TRBD2 (5 bases). The CDR3 is 16 residues long. Trimming took off 6 bases at V and 0 bases at J, with 20 bases between the two ends. In germline, CDR1 is DFQATT, CDR2 SNEGSKA (reference sequence). Written as DNA, the CDR3 is TGCAGTGCCGCGGACTGGGAAAGCCGGTACCAAGAGACCCAGTACTTC. It translates to CSAADWESRYQETQYF.

This clonotype was observed at least ten times. This chain connects TRBV27 to TRBJ2-3; perhaps TRBD2 as D (7 bases). The germline gives CDR1 MNHEY, CDR2 SMNVEV (reference sequence). CDR3 length: 16 residues. V lost 5 bases and J 0 bases, leaving 15 bases between the germline ends. The CDR3 sequence is CASSGYGGPSTDTQYF. The CDR3 bases are TGTGCCAGCAGTGGCTACGGGGGGCCTAGCACAGATACGCAGTATTTT.

This clonotype was seen ten or more times. The rearrangement links TRBV10-3 to TRBJ2-3; possibly TRBD1 for D (6 bases). V lost 4 bases, J lost 6 bases, and 17 bases lay in between. From germline, CDR1 is ENHRY and CDR2 SYGVKD. The length of the CDR3 is 15 residues. CDR3 residues: CAISALGEGEDTQYF. CDR3 bases: TGTGCCATCAGTGCCCTTGGCGAGGGGGAGGATACGCAGTATTTT.

In its sample, this clonotype was seen many times. The V gene is TRBV7-9, the J gene TRBJ1-2; TRBD1 aligns across 10 bases. The CDR3 contains 13 residues. Trimming removed 5 bases from V and 6 bases from J; junction bases left unmatched: 3. In germline, CDR1 is SEHNR, CDR2 FQNEAQ (reference sequence). The DNA for the CDR3 is TGTGCCAGCAGCCGAGGACAGGGGGATGGCTACACCTTC. It encodes CASSRGQGDGYTF.

At least ten counts were recorded for this clonotype. The chain is built from TRBV20-1 and TRBJ2-1; D remains unclear. Germline loops: CDR1 DFQATT, CDR2 SNEGSKA (reference sequence). This CDR3 is built from 12 residues. Trimming shortened V by 3 bases and J by 4 bases, and 7 bases separated the two germline ends. The CDR3 sequence: CSARELYNEQFF. CDR3 nucleotide sequence: TGCAGTGCTAGGGAATTATACAATGAGCAGTTCTTC.

Notes on this clonotype: Being one base from a much bigger clone, this may be a read error. The V call is TRBV29-1, the J call TRBJ2-1, with D uncertain. Per germline, CDR1 SQVTM and CDR2 ANQGSEA. This CDR3 region has 13 residues. CDR3 region: CSVDKSSYNDQFF. The CDR3 DNA reads TGCAGCGTTGACAAGAGCTCCTACAATGATCAGTTCTTC.

This clonotype showed up many times. The V gene is TRBV20-1, the J gene TRBJ1-1; D possibly corresponds to TRBD1 (6 bases). This CDR3 contains 13 residues. With 0 bases removed from V and 4 bases from J, the gap between germline ends came to 9 bases. From germline, CDR1 is DFQATT and CDR2 SNEGSKA (reference sequence). CDR3 in amino acids: CSAREYRATEAFF. The CDR3 nucleotides read TGCAGTGCTAGAGAATACAGGGCCACTGAAGCTTTCTTT.

This clonotype was detected ten times or more. J is TRBJ2-7 and V is TRBV20-1; 7 bases match TRBD1. This CDR3 spans 13 amino acids. Germline loops: CDR1 DFQATT, CDR2 SNEGSKA (reference sequence). The CDR3 nucleotides read TGCTTGCCCGGGGCAACAGGGGCCTACGAGCAGTACGTC. It yields the protein CLPGATGAYEQYV.

This clonotype was counted ten times or more. The chain employs TRBV12-3 or TRBV12-4 and TRBJ1-6; possibly TRBD1 for D (6 bases). CDR3 length: 16 amino acids. The ends were cut back, 3 bases at V and 6 bases at J, with 15 bases in the middle. The CDR3 DNA reads TGTGCCAGCAGTTTGGCGGGGACACCGATTAATTCACCCCTCCACTTT. Translation: CASSLAGTPINSPLHF.

This clonotype was counted at least ten times. The V gene is TRBV7-7, the J gene TRBJ2-5; D uncertain. The CDR3 has 15 amino acids. The germline gives CDR1 SSHAT, CDR2 FNYEAQ (reference sequence). The V gene lost 5 bases and the J gene lost 5 bases, with 18 bases spanning the gap. The CDR3 DNA is TGTGCCAGCAGCCTCTCTCCGGGTCAGTGGGAGACCCAGTACTTC. It yields the protein CASSLSPGQWETQYF.

This clonotype has at least ten counts. The V and J genes are TRBV10-2 and TRBJ2-4, with a tentative D call TRBD2 (6 bases). The CDR3 is 12 amino acids. The germline V gene has CDR1 WSHSY and CDR2 SAAADI. Trimming removed 2 bases at V and 12 bases at J, with 11 bases between. The CDR3: CASSEGGPPQYF. The CDR3 DNA sequence: TGCGCCAGCAGTGAGGGAGGGCCCCCTCAGTACTTC.

This clonotype was seen at least ten times. The chain uses TRBV18 and TRBJ1-2; possible D gene TRBD1, 5 bases. Germline V gene lookup returns CDR1 KGHSH and CDR2 LQKENI. The CDR3 contains 17 residues. V lost 3 bases and J lost 1, with 18 bases in between. The CDR3 DNA reads as TGTGCCAGCTCACCTGTTGGAGGAAGGACACTTAACTATGGCTACACCTTC. Amino acids: CASSPVGGRTLNYGYTF.

This clonotype was detected many times. V gene TRBV29-1 combines with J gene TRBJ1-4; TRBD1 aligns across 8 bases. Germline assignment: CDR1 SQVTM and CDR2 ANQGSEA. The CDR3 contains 13 residues. The trim removed 7 bases at V and 6 bases at J, leaving 7 bases unmatched. Here the CDR3 reads CSARQGWDEKLFF. For the CDR3, the DNA is TGCAGCGCCAGACAGGGGTGGGATGAAAAACTGTTTTTT.

This clonotype occurred many times. J is TRBJ1-1 and V is TRBV5-1, with D possibly matching TRBD1 (5 bases). The V gene lost 0 bases and the J gene lost 5 bases, with 14 bases spanning the gap. The CDR3 runs to 15 residues. Germline CDR1 SGHRS, CDR2 YFSETQ. The CDR3 sequence: CASSLDGQGGTEAFF. CDR3 bases: TGCGCCAGCAGCTTGGATGGGCAGGGAGGGACTGAAGCTTTCTTT.

This clonotype was counted ten times or more. The chain uses TRBV5-4 and TRBJ2-3, with 10 bases fitting TRBD1. The V segment lost 0 bases and the J segment 1 base; nucleotides outside the gene matches: 8. The CDR3 length is 18 residues. The germline gives CDR1 SGHNT, CDR2 YYREEE (reference sequence). The CDR3 here is CASSLGPDRGPGTDTQYF. CDR3 sequence (DNA): TGTGCCAGCAGCTTGGGACCCGACAGGGGGCCCGGCACAGATACGCAGTATTTT.

This clonotype was counted at least ten times. V gene TRBV12-3 or TRBV12-4 combines with J gene TRBJ1-2; TRBD1 agrees at 9 bases. The CDR3 extends over 13 amino acids. J lost 2 bases, V lost 10 bases, and 5 bases had no gene match. CDR3 sequence (DNA): TGTGCCACCACAGGGGGCAGGAACTATGGCTACACCTTC. It yields the protein CATTGGRNYGYTF.

This clonotype was detected many times. The chain joins TRBV20-1 to TRBJ2-1; 8 positions match TRBD2. Germline CDR1 is DFQATT and CDR2 is SNEGSKA (reference sequence). The CDR3 has 12 amino acids. With V trimmed by 6 bases and J by 9 bases, 7 bases remained unmatched. Written as DNA, the CDR3 is TGCAGTGCCCGGACTAGCTCTGGTGAGCAGTTCTTC. Its translation: CSARTSSGEQFF.

This clonotype was counted many times. This sequence joins TRBV5-5 and TRBJ1-2; TRBD1 agrees at 7 bases. The V gene end was trimmed by 4 bases and the J gene end by 1 base; junction bases not matched to a gene: 7. The CDR3 extends over 15 amino acids. The germline V gene has CDR1 SGHKS and CDR2 YYEKEE (reference sequence). This CDR3 reads CASSPNRGVNYGYTF. The CDR3 coding sequence is TGTGCCAGCAGCCCTAACAGGGGCGTTAACTATGGCTACACCTTC.

This clonotype was counted at least ten times. The chain combines TRBV4-3 with TRBJ2-5, with D hard to call. V gave up 1 base and J gave up 3 bases, with 6 bases separating them. This CDR3 has 13 amino acids. Germline V gene data show CDR1 as LGHNA and CDR2 as YSLEER. The CDR3 loop is CASSQGQKETQYF. CDR3 sequence (DNA): TGCGCCAGCAGCCAAGGACAAAAAGAGACCCAGTACTTC.

In this sample, this clonotype turned up many times. The chain combines TRBV3-1 with TRBJ2-3, with D possibly matching TRBD1 (6 bases). CDR1 and CDR2 (germline): LGHDT, YNNKEL (reference sequence). The CDR3 totals 18 residues. V was clipped by 3 bases and J by 2 bases, with 21 bases between them. The CDR3 DNA reads as TGTGCCAGCAGCCACCCCCAGTTGGGGGACACATACACAGATACGCAGTATTTT. This sequence encodes CASSHPQLGDTYTDTQYF.

This clonotype was seen at least ten times. The chain is built from TRBV9 and TRBJ2-1; 9 nucleotides match TRBD1. The trim removed 0 bases at V and 10 bases at J, leaving 8 bases unmatched. CDR1 is SGDLS, CDR2 YYNGEE, per germline. CDR3 length: 15 amino acids. CDR3 sequence: CASSVVQGAAGEQFF. CDR3 sequence (DNA): TGTGCCAGCAGCGTAGTACAGGGGGCGGCAGGGGAGCAGTTCTTC.

This clonotype was observed many times. The chain uses TRBV6-5 and TRBJ2-5; weak D call: TRBD2 (6 bases). Germline V gene lookup returns CDR1 MNHEY and CDR2 SVGAGI. Trimming took off 6 bases at V and 5 bases at J, with 13 bases between the two ends. The CDR3 runs 13 residues. CDR3 region: CASRPTSTETQYF. CDR3 sequence (DNA): TGTGCCAGCAGACCCACTAGCACGGAGACCCAGTACTTC.

This clonotype was seen repeatedly, ten times or more. This chain connects TRBV5-1 to TRBJ2-6; D ambiguous. CDR1 and CDR2 from the germline V gene are SGHRS and YFSETQ. V was trimmed by 4 bases and J by 1 base, leaving 9 bases between them. This CDR3 is 15 amino acids long. CDR3 region: CASSLTPSGANVLTF. CDR3 sequence (DNA): TGCGCCAGCAGCCTGACACCTTCTGGGGCCAACGTCCTGACTTTC.